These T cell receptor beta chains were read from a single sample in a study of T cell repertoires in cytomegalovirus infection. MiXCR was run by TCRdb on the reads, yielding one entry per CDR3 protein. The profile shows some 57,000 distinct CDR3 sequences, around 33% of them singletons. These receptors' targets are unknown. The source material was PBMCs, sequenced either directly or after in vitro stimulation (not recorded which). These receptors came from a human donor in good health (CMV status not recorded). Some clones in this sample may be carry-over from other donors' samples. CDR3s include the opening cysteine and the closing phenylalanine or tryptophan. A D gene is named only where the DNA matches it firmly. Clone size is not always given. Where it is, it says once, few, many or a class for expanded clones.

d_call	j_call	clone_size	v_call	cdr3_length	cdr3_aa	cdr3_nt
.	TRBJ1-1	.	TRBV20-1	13	CSAKGRENTEAFF	TGCAGTGCTAAGGGACGGGAGAACACTGAAGCTTTCTTT
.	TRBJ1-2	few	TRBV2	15	CASSGPKLVGYGYTF	TGTGCCAGCAGTGGACCTAAGCTGGTGGGCTATGGCTACACCTTC
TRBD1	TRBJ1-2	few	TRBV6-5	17	CASSNPRDRWTNYGYTF	TGTGCCAGCAGTAACCCCCGGGACAGGTGGACTAACTATGGCTACACCTTC
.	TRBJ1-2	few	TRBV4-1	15	CASSPSEGWAYGYTF	TGCGCCAGCAGCCCTTCAGAAGGTTGGGCCTATGGCTACACCTTC
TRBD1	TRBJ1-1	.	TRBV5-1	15	CASSRMTGLNTEAFF	TGCGCCAGCAGCCGAATGACAGGGCTGAACACTGAAGCTTTCTTT
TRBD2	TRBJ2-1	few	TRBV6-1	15	CASTGGDLGRNEQFF	TGTGCCAGCACGGGGGGAGATCTAGGGAGGAATGAGCAGTTCTTC
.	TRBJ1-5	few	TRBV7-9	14	CASSLEASGQPQHF	TGTGCCAGCAGCTTAGAGGCATCAGGACAGCCCCAGCATTTT
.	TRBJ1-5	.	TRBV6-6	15	CASGPGKYSNQPQHF	TGTGCCAGCGGGCCAGGGAAGTATAGCAATCAGCCCCAGCATTTT
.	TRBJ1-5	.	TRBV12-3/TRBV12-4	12	CASSWVNQPQHF	TGTGCCAGCAGTTGGGTCAATCAGCCCCAGCATTTT
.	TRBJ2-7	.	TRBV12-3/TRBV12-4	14	CASRRDGSSYEQYF	TGTGCCAGCCGCCGGGACGGGAGCTCCTACGAGCAGTACTTC
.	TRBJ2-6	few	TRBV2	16	CASRAGRFSGANVLTF	TGTGCCAGCAGGGCGGGCCGCTTCTCTGGGGCCAACGTCCTGACTTTC
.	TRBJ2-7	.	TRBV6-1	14	CASSYLGPPYEQYF	TGTGCCAGCAGTTACCTGGGACCTCCCTACGAGCAGTACTTC
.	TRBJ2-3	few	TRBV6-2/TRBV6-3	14	CASSTPRGSDTQYF	TGTGCCAGCAGCACCCCCCGAGGGTCAGATACGCAGTATTTT
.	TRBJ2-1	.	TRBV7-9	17	CASNKIGGPSSYNEQFF	TGTGCCAGCAACAAGATCGGGGGGCCATCGTCCTACAATGAGCAGTTCTTC
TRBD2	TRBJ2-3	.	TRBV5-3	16	CARSDDSGAYPDTQYF	TGTGCCAGAAGCGACGACAGCGGGGCTTACCCCGATACGCAGTATTTT
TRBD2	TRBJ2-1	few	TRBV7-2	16	CASSPDSGRASNEQFF	TGTGCCAGCAGCCCCGATAGCGGGAGGGCCTCCAATGAGCAGTTCTTC
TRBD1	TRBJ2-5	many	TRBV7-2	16	CASSSRTGYLVETQYF	TGTGCCAGCAGCTCCCGGACAGGCTACCTTGTAGAGACCCAGTACTTC
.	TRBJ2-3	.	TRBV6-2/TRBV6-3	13	CASSLALLDTQYF	TGTGCCAGCAGCCTCGCACTCCTGGATACGCAGTATTTT
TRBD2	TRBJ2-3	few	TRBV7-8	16	CASSSLTSGRTDTQYF	TGTGCCAGCAGCTCCCTAACTAGCGGCCGCACAGATACGCAGTATTTT
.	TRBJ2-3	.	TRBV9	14	CASSVGGGPDTQYF	TGTGCCAGCAGCGTAGGCGGAGGGCCAGATACGCAGTATTTT
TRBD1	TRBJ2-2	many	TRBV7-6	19	CASSSGQGPTAGPSGELFF	TGTGCCAGCAGCTCGGGACAGGGCCCTACTGCCGGCCCATCTGGGGAGCTGTTTTTT
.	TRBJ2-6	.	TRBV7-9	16	CASSLGGGAGANVLTF	TGTGCCAGCAGCTTAGGAGGAGGTGCTGGGGCCAACGTCCTGACTTTC
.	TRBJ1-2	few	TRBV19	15	CASSMVGGSQDGYTF	TGTGCCAGTAGTATGGTAGGCGGCAGCCAGGATGGCTACACCTTC
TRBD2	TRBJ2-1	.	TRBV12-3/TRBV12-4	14	CASSISGGLNEQFF	TGTGCCAGCAGTATTAGCGGGGGGCTGAATGAGCAGTTCTTC
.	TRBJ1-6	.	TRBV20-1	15	CSAQDGGSGNSPLHF	TGCAGTGCTCAGGATGGTGGGTCGGGGAATTCACCCCTCCACTTT
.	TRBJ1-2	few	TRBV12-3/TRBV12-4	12	CASSNPNYGYTF	TGTGCCAGCAGCAACCCTAACTATGGCTACACCTTC
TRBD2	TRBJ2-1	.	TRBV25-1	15	CASSEGTSAPDEQFF	TGTGCCAGCAGTGAAGGGACTAGCGCTCCTGATGAGCAGTTCTTC
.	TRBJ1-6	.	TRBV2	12	CASYDRHSPLHF	TGTGCCAGCTACGATCGGCATTCACCCCTCCACTTT
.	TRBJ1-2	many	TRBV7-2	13	CASSLGRVGGYTF	TGTGCCAGCAGCTTAGGAAGGGTAGGAGGCTACACCTTC
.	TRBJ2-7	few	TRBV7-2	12	CASSFRHGEQYF	TGTGCCAGCAGCTTTAGGCACGGCGAGCAGTACTTC
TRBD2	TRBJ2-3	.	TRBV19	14	CACGRGASTDTQYF	TGTGCCTGCGGGCGGGGGGCTAGCACAGATACGCAGTATTTT
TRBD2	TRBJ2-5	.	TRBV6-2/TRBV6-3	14	CASSYKRGSETQYF	TGTGCCAGCAGTTACAAGCGGGGGTCCGAGACCCAGTACTTC
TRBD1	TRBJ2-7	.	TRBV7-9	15	CASSLENAQGREQYF	TGTGCCAGCAGCTTGGAAAATGCACAGGGGCGGGAGCAGTACTTC
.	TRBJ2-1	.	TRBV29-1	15	CSVLGSSGSYNEQFF	TGCAGCGTACTGGGGAGTTCGGGCTCCTACAATGAGCAGTTCTTC
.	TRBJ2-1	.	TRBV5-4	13	CASSLLTSKSQFF	TGTGCCAGCAGCTTGTTAACTAGCAAGTCGCAGTTCTTC
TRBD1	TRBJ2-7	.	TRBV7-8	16	CASSSLRDRQPYEQYF	TGTGCCAGCAGCTCACTCCGGGACAGGCAACCTTACGAGCAGTACTTC
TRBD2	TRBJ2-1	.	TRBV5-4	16	CASRSGTSISYNEQFF	TGTGCCAGCAGGTCCGGGACTAGCATCTCCTACAATGAGCAGTTCTTC
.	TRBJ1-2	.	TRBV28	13	CASSLWGAGGYTF	TGTGCCAGCAGTCTTTGGGGGGCGGGGGGCTACACCTTC
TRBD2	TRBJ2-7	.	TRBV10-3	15	CAISGGLAGSYEQYF	TGTGCCATCAGTGGGGGACTAGCGGGGAGTTACGAGCAGTACTTC
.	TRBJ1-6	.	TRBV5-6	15	CASSSGQNYNSPLHF	TGTGCCAGCAGCTCAGGACAGAACTATAATTCACCCCTCCACTTT
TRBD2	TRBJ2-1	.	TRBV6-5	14	CASSRGTSGGEQFF	TGTGCCAGCTCCCGCGGGACTAGCGGGGGTGAGCAGTTCTTC